These 32 T cell receptor beta chains came from one sample sequenced in a study of T cell clusters in autoimmune cytopenias (dated by TCRdb to the late 2010s). Sequencer: Illumina MiSeq. To amplify TRB rearrangements, a touch-down multiplex PCR protocol was run with the TRB-A and TRB-B primer pools combined in a single tube. TCRdb reprocessed the sequencing reads and holds a single record per CDR3 protein sequence, with no DNA. The sample table gives approximately 16,000 distinct CDR3 sequences. Clones ranked in the top ten supply roughly 3.6% of the sample. Per sample, about 250 ng of peripheral blood genomic DNA, 35,000 to 40,000 genome equivalents, was used for TRB amplification. These same data were also listed under a study on T cell repertoires in aging, cancer and after chemotherapy.

Specimen: peripheral blood. The receptors were gathered from a human donor in good health.

The chain uses TRBV6-5 and TRBJ2-1. The CDR3 runs 16 residues. The germline CDR1 and CDR2 sequences are MNHEY and SVGAGI. The CDR3 sequence: CASSYLTSGTYNEQFF.

This CDR3 is CAWAAPVGDTQYF. The V call is TRBV30, the J call TRBJ2-3; checking the TCRdb D call of TRBD1 is not possible without DNA. The CDR3 length is 13 residues. Per germline, CDR1 GTSNPN and CDR2 SVGIG (reference sequence).

The genes are TRBV6-4 and TRBJ2-3; the D call from TCRdb, TRBD2, cannot be confirmed without DNA. CDR1 is MRHNA, CDR2 SNTAGT, per germline. This CDR3 contains 15 residues. CDR3 sequence reads: CASSDSGGSTDTQYF.

This chain's CDR3 is CASSEGREFAGYTF. The rearrangement links TRBV6-1 to TRBJ1-2; TCRdb proposes TRBD1, but this gene call is untestable without DNA. The CDR3 extends over 14 amino acids. CDR1 is MNHNS, CDR2 SASEGT, per germline.

Considering frequency, this clonotype is medium-sized (0.01 to 0.1%). The chain links TRBV29-1 to TRBJ2-5; the TCRdb call, TRBD1, lacks DNA for checking. There are 12 residues in the CDR3. Germline-derived CDR1 and CDR2 are SQVTM and ANQGSEA. The CDR3 is CSVLVDRETQYF.

The V and J genes are TRBV5-5 and TRBJ1-4. This CDR3 is 15 amino acids long. Germline V gives CDR1 SGHKS, CDR2 YYEKEE (reference sequence). The CDR3 protein is CASSLAFARDEKLFF.

This clonotype counts as medium-sized (0.01 to 0.1%) by frequency. The rearrangement links TRBV11-3 to TRBJ2-1; TCRdb picks TRBD1, but there is no DNA to check that call. The CDR3 extends over 13 amino acids. The germline CDR1 and CDR2 sequences are SGHNT and YENEEA. The CDR3 sequence is CASGDVTYNEQFF.

By frequency, this clonotype is medium-sized. This chain uses TRBV11-3 with TRBJ2-7. Germline assignment: CDR1 SGHNT and CDR2 YENEEA. The CDR3 has 13 amino acids. This chain's CDR3 is CASSLGQSYEQYF.

By frequency, this clonotype registers medium-sized. The chain links TRBV6-5 to TRBJ2-1. Germline loops: CDR1 MNHEY, CDR2 SVGAGI. The CDR3 is 15 amino acids. The CDR3 loop is CASSNVLSSYNEQFF.

V is TRBV20-1 and J is TRBJ2-7; the TCRdb D gene call, TRBD2, has no DNA to confirm it. The length of the CDR3 is 12 residues. Germline CDR1 and CDR2: DFQATT and SNEGSKA (reference sequence). The CDR3 loop is CSAHQRGYEQYF.

This chain links TRBV5-5 with TRBJ2-1. The CDR3 covers 17 residues. The V gene's germline CDR1 is SGHKS and CDR2 YYEKEE (reference sequence). The CDR3 reads CASSPILAAGSYNEQFF.

J is TRBJ1-3 and V is TRBV29-1; TCRdb calls TRBD1, which cannot be checked without DNA. Germline assignment: CDR1 SQVTM and CDR2 ANQGSEA. The CDR3 loop spans 15 amino acids. This CDR3 is CSVDGGPRSGNTIYF.

This chain links TRBV12-3 or TRBV12-4 with TRBJ2-4; without DNA, the TCRdb call of TRBD1 cannot be checked. This CDR3 region has 12 residues. CDR3 sequence reads: CASRTGGGIQYF.

This chain links TRBV6-5 with TRBJ2-6; the D call of TRBD1 rests on TCRdb alone, since no DNA is present to check it. Germline V gene lookup returns CDR1 MNHEY and CDR2 SVGAGI. The CDR3 contains 15 residues. The CDR3 loop is CASRWGGSGANVLTF.

This sequence joins TRBV27 and TRBJ2-3; the D call of TRBD1 rests on TCRdb alone, since no DNA is present to check it. There are 13 residues in the CDR3. Germline values: CDR1 MNHEY, CDR2 SMNVEV (reference sequence). The CDR3 protein is CASRVGGSNTQYF.

The V call is TRBV7-9, the J call TRBJ2-3; TCRdb calls TRBD2, which cannot be checked without DNA. The CDR3 contains 17 residues. The germline V gene encodes CDR1 SEHNR and CDR2 FQNEAQ (reference sequence). CDR3 amino acids: CASSLSIREGRVDTQYF.

The chain has TRBV27 and TRBJ2-1; the D call from TCRdb, TRBD2, cannot be confirmed without DNA. The length of the CDR3 is 15 residues. The germline V gene encodes CDR1 MNHEY and CDR2 SMNVEV (reference sequence). The CDR3: CASSSGTSGNNEQFF.

This chain uses TRBV5-3 with TRBJ2-7; TCRdb's D call of TRBD1 is untestable without DNA. TRBV5-3 is given ORF status, its function remaining uncertain. This CDR3 contains 16 residues. The CDR3 loop reads CARSLRTGLKDYEQYF.

The genes are TRBV6-5 and TRBJ2-7; lacking DNA, the TRBD2 call made by TCRdb goes unchecked. Germline-derived CDR1 and CDR2 are MNHEY and SVGAGI. This CDR3 region has 13 residues. CDR3 in amino acids: CASTQRDFNEQYF.

The chain joins TRBV7-6 to TRBJ2-1. The CDR3 is made up of 13 amino acids. Germline V gives CDR1 SGHVS, CDR2 FNYEAQ. The CDR3 protein is CASSFLWENEQFF.

V usage is TRBV6-5 and J usage is TRBJ2-3; TCRdb names TRBD2, which stays unverified in the absence of DNA. This CDR3 spans 14 amino acids. From germline, CDR1 is MNHEY and CDR2 SVGAGI. The CDR3 protein is CASKKAGSTDTQYF.

V gene TRBV6-1 combines with J gene TRBJ1-4; TCRdb outputs TRBD1, but without DNA this stays unchecked. CDR1 and CDR2 (germline): MNHNS, SASEGT. The CDR3 contains 15 residues. The CDR3 loop reads CASSFLGQGFEKLFF.

The chain employs TRBV5-1 and TRBJ2-7; TCRdb picks TRBD1, but there is no DNA to check that call. Germline V gene lookup returns CDR1 SGHRS and CDR2 YFSETQ. The CDR3 is 13 residues long. CDR3 residues: CASSSLESSEQYF.

CDR3 loop: CASSHIQSGTDTQYF. The genes are TRBV7-6 and TRBJ2-3. CDR1 is SGHVS and CDR2 is FNYEAQ in the germline V gene. The CDR3 consists of 15 residues.

The chain employs TRBV13 and TRBJ2-6. Germline values: CDR1 PRHDT, CDR2 FYEKMQ (reference sequence). The CDR3 totals 14 residues. The chain's CDR3 is CASSFGAGANVLTF.

CDR3: CASSEGRRGATNEKLFF. This rearrangement joins TRBV27 to TRBJ1-4; lacking DNA, the TRBD1 call made by TCRdb goes unchecked. The CDR3 is 17 residues long. Germline values: CDR1 MNHEY, CDR2 SMNVEV (reference sequence).

The chain carries TRBV19 and TRBJ2-1; TCRdb's D gene call, TRBD1, goes unchecked for lack of DNA. Per the germline V gene, CDR1 is LNHDA and CDR2 is SQIVND (reference sequence). This CDR3 is built from 13 residues. The CDR3 loop reads CATWGDPRNEQFF.

The V and J genes are TRBV7-9 and TRBJ2-5; TCRdb indicates TRBD1, and absent DNA this call remains unverified. The germline V gene has CDR1 SEHNR and CDR2 FQNEAQ (reference sequence). The CDR3 contains 15 residues. CDR3 sequence: CASSLKYLGGETQYF. The full variable domain, with the rest looked up from reference TRBV7-9 and TRBJ2-5, is DTGVSQNPRHKITKRGQNVTFRCDPISEHNRLYWYRQTLGQGPEFLTYFQNEAQLEKSRLLSDRFSAERPKGSFSTLEIQRTEQGDSAMYLCASSLKYLGGETQYFGPGTRLLVL.

This clonotype is deemed medium-sized (0.01 to 0.1%) by its frequency. The gene calls are TRBV15 and TRBJ2-5; TCRdb returns TRBD1, unconfirmable since there is no DNA. The CDR3 totals 15 residues. Per the germline V gene, CDR1 is LNHNV and CDR2 is YYDKDF (reference sequence). This CDR3 is CATSGPQGAGETQYF.

V usage is TRBV27 and J usage is TRBJ2-6; checking the TCRdb D call of TRBD1 is not possible without DNA. This CDR3 comprises 17 residues. The V gene's germline CDR1 is MNHEY and CDR2 SMNVEV (reference sequence). The chain's CDR3 is CASSPRTGRSGANVLTF.

V usage is TRBV11-3 and J usage is TRBJ2-7; TCRdb's D call of TRBD1 is untestable without DNA. Per the germline V gene, CDR1 is SGHNT and CDR2 is YENEEA. The CDR3 length is 14 residues. The CDR3 is CASSFTQGVYEQYF.

This clonotype is called medium-sized based on its frequency. The chain joins TRBV29-1 to TRBJ2-1; there is no DNA to check the TCRdb D call of TRBD2. The V gene's germline CDR1 is SQVTM and CDR2 ANQGSEA. CDR3 length equals 17 residues. The CDR3 protein is CSLIRLEGTSLRNEQFF.